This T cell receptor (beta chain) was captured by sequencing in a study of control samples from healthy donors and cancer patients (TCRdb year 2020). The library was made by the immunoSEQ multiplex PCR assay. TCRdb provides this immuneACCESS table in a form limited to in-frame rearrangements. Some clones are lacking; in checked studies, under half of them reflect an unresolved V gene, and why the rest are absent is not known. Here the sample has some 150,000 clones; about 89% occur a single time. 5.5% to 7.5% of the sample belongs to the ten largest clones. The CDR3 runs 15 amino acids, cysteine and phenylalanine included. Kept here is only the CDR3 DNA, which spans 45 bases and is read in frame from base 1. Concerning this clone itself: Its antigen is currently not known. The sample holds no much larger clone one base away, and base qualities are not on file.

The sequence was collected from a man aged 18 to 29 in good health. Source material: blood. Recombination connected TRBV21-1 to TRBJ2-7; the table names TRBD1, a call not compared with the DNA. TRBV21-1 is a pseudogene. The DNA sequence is TGTGCCAGCAGCAACACCGACAGGGGCAGCTACGAGCAGTACTTC. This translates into CASSNTDRGSYEQYF.